This TCR beta chain was captured by sequencing in a study of T cell changes during pregnancy in multiple sclerosis. The CDR3 is 14 residues long. Germline V gene data show CDR1 as GTSNPN and CDR2 as SVGIG (reference sequence). The junction had 5 bases not matched to a gene; V was cut back by 5 bases and J by 2 bases. This table comes from immunoSEQ multiplex PCR, and its TCRdb copy is limited to in-frame clones, with some not included. The table lists approximately 42,000 clones, approximately 80% of them singletons. This sequence joins TRBV30 and TRBJ2-1; TRBD2 aligns across 8 bases. The source was CD4+ T cells from peripheral blood mononuclear cells, collected before pregnancy. This sequence was found in a female donor with multiple sclerosis, enrolled in a pregnancy study. The CDR3 loop reads CAWESGGPYNEQFF. CDR3 nucleotide sequence: TGTGCCTGGGAAAGCGGGGGCCCCTACAATGAGCAGTTCTTC.